What follows are 6 T cell receptor beta chains derived from one specimen sequenced in a study of beta chain features in type 1 diabetes. Findings and limits, study-wide: TCRB CDR3s were moderately but significantly shorter in Type 1 diabetes patients in all four CD4+ subsets.

For these receptors, no antigen is known. Of the isolated RNA, all was reverse transcribed, and so the sequenced material was expressed TCRB transcripts. Clones were read by immunoSEQ multiplex PCR, and TCRdb kept only the in-frame ones, dropping some. Of some 280,000 clones listed, roughly an eighth were seen once; the top ten hold 0.015% to 0.02%. Sequencing input: naive CD4+ T cells from blood. These receptors originate from a man aged 25-40 years with type 1 diabetes.

This clone was detected only a few times. This chain links TRBV28 with TRBJ2-4, with a tentative D call TRBD2 (5 bases). Germline CDR1 reads MDHEN; CDR2 reads SYDVKM. The V and J ends lost 9 bases and 8 bases respectively, with 11 bases between them. This CDR3 region has 11 residues. The CDR3 DNA follows: TGTGCCAGTAACACTAGGGACATTCAGTACTTC. It translates to CASNTRDIQYF.

Only a few counts were recorded for this clone. CDR3 nucleotide sequence: TGTGCCAGCAGCTTTTCTAGGAGAGTCTACGAGCAGTACTTC. This encodes CASSFSRRVYEQYF. The chain couples TRBV7-9 to TRBJ2-7; D unresolved. V lost 3 bases and J 3 bases, leaving 12 bases between the germline ends. CDR3 length equals 14 residues. Germline CDR1 reads SEHNR; CDR2 reads FQNEAQ (reference sequence).

A remark on this clone: Other DNA sequences in the same sample also yield this CDR3. CDR3 nucleotides: TGTGCCAGCAGCTTATGGGGGACTAGCGGAAACAATGAGCAGTTCTTC. It yields the protein CASSLWGTSGNNEQFF. This rearrangement joins TRBV7-2 to TRBJ2-1; 11 bases line up with TRBD2. Germline V lookup: CDR1 SGHTA, CDR2 FQGNSA. V lost 2 bases to trimming and J lost 5 bases; unmatched junction nucleotides: 5. The CDR3 length is 16 residues.

The genes are TRBV19 and TRBJ2-7; 7 bases map to TRBD1. This CDR3 has 15 residues. Trimming removed 5 bases from V and 0 bases from J; junction bases left unmatched: 7. CDR1 and CDR2 (germline): LNHDA, SQIVND (reference sequence). CDR3 DNA sequence: TGTGCCAGTAGTTTCCGGACAGGACCCTCCTACGAGCAGTACTTC. Its translation: CASSFRTGPSYEQYF.

A note on this clone: This CDR3 is also generated by other DNA sequences in the sample. The V gene is TRBV18, the J gene TRBJ2-3, with 12 bases matching TRBD2. Germline trimming cut 3 bases from V and 3 bases from J; bases unmatched to any gene: 1. Germline assignment: CDR1 KGHSH and CDR2 LQKENI. The CDR3 loop spans 15 amino acids. The CDR3 protein is CASSPLAGGTDTQYF. The DNA for the CDR3 is TGTGCCAGCTCACCTCTAGCGGGAGGGACAGATACGCAGTATTTT. Complete variable domain (other parts from reference TRBV18 and TRBJ2-3): NAGVMQNPRHLVRRRGQEARLRCSPMKGHSHVYWYRQLPEEGLKFMVYLQKENIIDESGMPKERFSAEFPKEGPSILRIQQVVRGDSAAYFCASSPLAGGTDTQYFGPGTRLTVL.

This chain joins TRBV19 and TRBJ2-7; 9 positions agree with TRBD2. The CDR3 extends over 15 amino acids. Germline-derived CDR1 and CDR2 are LNHDA and SQIVND (reference sequence). The V and J ends lost 5 bases and 3 bases, in that order; junction bases with no gene match: 8. This chain's CDR3 is CASSVASGKNYEQYF. The DNA for the CDR3 is TGTGCCAGTAGTGTCGCTAGCGGGAAAAACTACGAGCAGTACTTC.